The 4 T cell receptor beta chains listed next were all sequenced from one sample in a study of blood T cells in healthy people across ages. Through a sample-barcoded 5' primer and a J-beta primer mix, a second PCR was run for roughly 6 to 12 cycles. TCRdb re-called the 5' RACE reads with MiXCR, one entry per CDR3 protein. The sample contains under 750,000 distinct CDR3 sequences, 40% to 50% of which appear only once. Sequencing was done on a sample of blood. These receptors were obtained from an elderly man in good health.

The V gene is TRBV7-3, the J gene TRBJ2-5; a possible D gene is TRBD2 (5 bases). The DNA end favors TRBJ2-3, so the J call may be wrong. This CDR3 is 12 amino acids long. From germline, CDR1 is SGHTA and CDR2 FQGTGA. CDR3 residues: CASSRTSGTQYF. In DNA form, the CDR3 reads TGTGCCAGCAGCCGGACGAGCGGTACGCAGTATTTT.

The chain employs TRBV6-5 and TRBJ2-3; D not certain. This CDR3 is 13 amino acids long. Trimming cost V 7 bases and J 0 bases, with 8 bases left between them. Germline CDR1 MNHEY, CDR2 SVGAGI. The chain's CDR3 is CASTKASTDTQYF. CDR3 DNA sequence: TGTGCCAGCACGAAGGCTAGCACAGATACGCAGTATTTT.

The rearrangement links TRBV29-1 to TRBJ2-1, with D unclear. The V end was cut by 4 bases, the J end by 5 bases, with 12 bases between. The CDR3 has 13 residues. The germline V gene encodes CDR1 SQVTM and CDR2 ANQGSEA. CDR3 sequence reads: CSVGQSTHNEQFF. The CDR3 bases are TGCAGCGTTGGGCAGTCGACCCACAATGAGCAGTTCTTC.

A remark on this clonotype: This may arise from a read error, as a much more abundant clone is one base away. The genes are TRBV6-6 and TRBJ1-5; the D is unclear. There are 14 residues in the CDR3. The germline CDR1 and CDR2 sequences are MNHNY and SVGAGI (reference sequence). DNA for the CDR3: TGTGCCGGCAGCCGAGACCGGGGAGGGCAGCCCCAGCATTTT. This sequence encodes CAGSRDRGGQPQHF.